This passage covers 4 T cell receptor beta chains from one sample sequenced in a study of radiotherapy plus CTLA-4 blockade in lung cancer. The repertoire was sequenced with immunoSEQ multiplex PCR; TCRdb's copy has only in-frame clones and lacks some. The sample records around 99,000 clones, 88% being singletons. Source: peripheral blood, taken from a patient treated with radiotherapy plus ipilimumab. The source is a human donor with non-small cell lung cancer that progressed on radiotherapy plus ipilimumab.

The chain is built from TRBV5-1 and TRBJ2-5; no definite D call. The V and J ends lost 0 bases and 1 base respectively, with 16 bases between them. The CDR3 covers 17 residues. Looked up from germline, CDR1 is SGHRS and CDR2 is YFSETQ. DNA of the CDR3: TGCGCCAGCAGCTTGGAGGGATGGATTGGGCTCCAAGAGACCCAGTACTTC. Its translation: CASSLEGWIGLQETQYF.

This clone was counted a single time. The gene calls are TRBV2 and TRBJ2-5; D is perhaps TRBD1 (5 bases). The length of the CDR3 is 12 residues. V was pared by 7 bases and J by 1 base, with 7 bases between. The germline CDR1 and CDR2 sequences are SNHLY and FYNNEI. The CDR3 loop is CASIGAQETQYF. The DNA for the CDR3 is TGTGCCAGCATAGGGGCCCAAGAGACCCAGTACTTC.

The rearrangement joins TRBV6-5 to TRBJ2-7; D possibly uses TRBD1 or TRBD2 (5 bases each). This CDR3 has 14 residues. Between the trimmed V and J ends, which lost 5 bases and 1 base, there was a span of 12 bases. Germline values: CDR1 MNHEY, CDR2 SVGAGI. CDR3 in DNA: TGTGCCAGCAGTCGGGACCCTCAATCCTACGAGCAGTACTTC. This encodes CASSRDPQSYEQYF.

This clone has just a few counts. The chain uses TRBV2 and TRBJ2-7; tentative D call: TRBD2 (6 bases). The germline CDR1 and CDR2 sequences are SNHLY and FYNNEI. V shed 2 bases and J shed 2 bases, with 10 bases lying between them. The CDR3 extends over 14 amino acids. The CDR3 region has the DNA TGTGCCAGCAGTGAATTAGCGGTCCCCTACGAGCAGTACTTC. It is translated as CASSELAVPYEQYF.